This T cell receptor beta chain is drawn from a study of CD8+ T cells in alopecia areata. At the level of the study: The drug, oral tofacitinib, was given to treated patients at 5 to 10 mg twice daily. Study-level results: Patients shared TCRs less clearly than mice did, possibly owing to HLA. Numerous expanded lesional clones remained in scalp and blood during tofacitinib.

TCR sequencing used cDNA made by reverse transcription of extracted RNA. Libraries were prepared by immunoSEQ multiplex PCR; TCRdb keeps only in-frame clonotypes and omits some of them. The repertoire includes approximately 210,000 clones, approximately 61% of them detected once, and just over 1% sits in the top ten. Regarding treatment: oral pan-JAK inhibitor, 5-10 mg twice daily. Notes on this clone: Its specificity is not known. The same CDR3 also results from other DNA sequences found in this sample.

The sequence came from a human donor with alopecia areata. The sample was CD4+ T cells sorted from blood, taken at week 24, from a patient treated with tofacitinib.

In DNA, the CDR3 is TGCAGTGCTAGTTGGAACACTGAAGCTTTCTTT. Protein product: CSASWNTEAFF. This chain joins TRBV20-1 and TRBJ1-1; unclear D gene. CDR3 length: 11 amino acids. The germline V gene has CDR1 DFQATT and CDR2 SNEGSKA (reference sequence). The ends were cut back, 3 bases at V and 1 base at J, with 3 bases in the middle.